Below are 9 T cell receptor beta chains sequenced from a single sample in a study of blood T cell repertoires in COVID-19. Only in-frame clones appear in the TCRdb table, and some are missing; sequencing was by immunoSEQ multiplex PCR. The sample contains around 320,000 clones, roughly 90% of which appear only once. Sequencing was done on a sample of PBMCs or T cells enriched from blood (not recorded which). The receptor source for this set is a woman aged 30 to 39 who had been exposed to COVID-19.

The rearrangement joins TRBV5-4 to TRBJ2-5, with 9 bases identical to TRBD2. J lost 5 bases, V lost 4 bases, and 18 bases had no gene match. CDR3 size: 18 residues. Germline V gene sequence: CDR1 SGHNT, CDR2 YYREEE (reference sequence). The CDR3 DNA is TGTGCCAGCAGCGCCTTTGCGGGGGGGCCCCTATCCCAGGAGACCCAGTACTTC. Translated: CASSAFAGGPLSQETQYF.

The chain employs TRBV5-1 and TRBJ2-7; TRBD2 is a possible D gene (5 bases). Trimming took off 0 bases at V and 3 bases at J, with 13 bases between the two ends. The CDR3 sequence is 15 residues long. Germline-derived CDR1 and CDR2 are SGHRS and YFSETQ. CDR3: CASSLEDGGYYEQYF. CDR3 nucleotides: TGCGCCAGCAGCTTGGAGGACGGAGGATACTACGAGCAGTACTTC.

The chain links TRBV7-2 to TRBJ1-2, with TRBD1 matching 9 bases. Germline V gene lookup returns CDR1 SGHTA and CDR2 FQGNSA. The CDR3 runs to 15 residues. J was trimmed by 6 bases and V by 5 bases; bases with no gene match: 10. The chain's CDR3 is CASSLHRGLGNGYTF. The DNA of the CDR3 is TGTGCCAGCAGCCTGCACAGGGGGCTAGGAAATGGCTACACCTTC. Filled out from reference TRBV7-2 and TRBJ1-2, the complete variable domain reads GAGVSQSPSNKVTEKGKDVELRCDPISGHTALYWYRQSLGQGLEFLIYFQGNSAPDKSGLPSDRFSAERTGGSVSTLTIQRTQQEDSAVYLCASSLHRGLGNGYTFGSGTRLTVV.

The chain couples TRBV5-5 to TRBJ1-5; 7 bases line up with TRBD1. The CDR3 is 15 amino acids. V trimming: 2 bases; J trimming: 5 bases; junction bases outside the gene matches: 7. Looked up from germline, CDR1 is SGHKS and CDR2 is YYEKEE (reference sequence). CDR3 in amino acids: CASSFFDRDHQPQHF. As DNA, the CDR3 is TGTGCCAGCAGCTTTTTCGACAGGGACCATCAGCCCCAGCATTTT.

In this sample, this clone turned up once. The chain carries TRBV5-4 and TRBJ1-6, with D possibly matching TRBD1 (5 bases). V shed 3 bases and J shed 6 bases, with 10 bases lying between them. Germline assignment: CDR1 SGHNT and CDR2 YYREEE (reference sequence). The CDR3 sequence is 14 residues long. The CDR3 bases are TGTGCCAGCAGCTGGGGGGTTAGTAATTCACCCCTCCACTTT. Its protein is CASSWGVSNSPLHF.

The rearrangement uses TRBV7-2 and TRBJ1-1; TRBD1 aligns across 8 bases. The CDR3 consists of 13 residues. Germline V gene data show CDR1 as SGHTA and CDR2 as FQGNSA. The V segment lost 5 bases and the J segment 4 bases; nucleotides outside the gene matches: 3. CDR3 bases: TGTGCCAGCAGCCGAGACAGGGGCACTGAAGCTTTCTTT. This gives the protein CASSRDRGTEAFF. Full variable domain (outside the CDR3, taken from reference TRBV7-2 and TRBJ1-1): GAGVSQSPSNKVTEKGKDVELRCDPISGHTALYWYRQSLGQGLEFLIYFQGNSAPDKSGLPSDRFSAERTGGSVSTLTIQRTQQEDSAVYLCASSRDRGTEAFFGQGTRLTVV.

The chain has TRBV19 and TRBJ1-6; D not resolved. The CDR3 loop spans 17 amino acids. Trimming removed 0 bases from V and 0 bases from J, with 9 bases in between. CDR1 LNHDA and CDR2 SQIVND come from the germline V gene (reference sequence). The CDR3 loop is CASSIDYGSSYNSPLHF. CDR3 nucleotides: TGTGCCAGTAGTATAGATTACGGGAGCTCCTATAATTCACCCCTCCACTTT.

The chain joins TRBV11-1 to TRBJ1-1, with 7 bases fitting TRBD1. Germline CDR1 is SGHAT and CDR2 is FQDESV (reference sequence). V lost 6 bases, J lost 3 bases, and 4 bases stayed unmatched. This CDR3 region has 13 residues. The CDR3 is CASSWDRHTEAFF. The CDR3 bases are TGTGCCAGCAGTTGGGACAGACACACTGAAGCTTTCTTT.

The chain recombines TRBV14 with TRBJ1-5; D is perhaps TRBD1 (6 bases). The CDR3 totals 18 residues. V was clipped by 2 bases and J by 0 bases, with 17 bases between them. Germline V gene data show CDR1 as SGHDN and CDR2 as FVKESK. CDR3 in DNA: TGTGCCAGCAGCCAAACCCTCGGGGGGCTGGTTAGCAATCAGCCCCAGCATTTT. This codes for CASSQTLGGLVSNQPQHF.